Listed here is a single TCR beta chain. The specificity of this receptor is unknown. Base qualities are missing; no much larger clone stands one base away. Library creation used RT-PCR. TCRdb records Illumina HiSeq 2500 as the sequencer. TCRdb itself trimmed the public reads at Q25 with fastp, ran MiXCR and retained productive beta chains. Here each entry gathers all rows of one CDR3 protein and keeps the most common genes and DNA. This sample holds about 700,000 distinct CDR3 sequences; about 15% were observed only once. 6.5% to 8.5% of the sample belongs to the ten largest clones. This entry belongs to a study of response to subunit inactivated influenza vaccine (dated by TCRdb to the late 2010s). Regarding the complete study: Deep quantitative profiling of the T cell receptor repertoire was used in the study to follow responses to a trivalent subunit inactivated influenza vaccine. General conclusions and limits of the study: It was suggested by the authors that each seasonal influenza vaccination may recruit only a limited number of new T cells.

Spanning cysteine to phenylalanine, the CDR3 consists of 14 amino acids. Only the CDR3 DNA is retained, 42 bases long and in frame from the first base. Taken from the germline V gene (reference sequence), the CDR1 and CDR2 loops are LGHDT and YNNKEL. The V and J ends are trimmed by 4 bases and 4 bases, leaving 12 bases between them. Recombination connected TRBV3-1 to TRBJ2-3, with TRBD1 tentatively as D gene (8 bases match). This sequence originates from a middle-aged man who received an inactivated influenza vaccine. Donor details come from another sample of the same person, matched by shared clones. Sample: PBMCs from blood, taken 14 to 15 days before vaccination. The bases are TGTGCCAGCAGCCGACAGGGGAGGGCAGATACGCAGTATTTT. This yields the protein CASSRQGRADTQYF.